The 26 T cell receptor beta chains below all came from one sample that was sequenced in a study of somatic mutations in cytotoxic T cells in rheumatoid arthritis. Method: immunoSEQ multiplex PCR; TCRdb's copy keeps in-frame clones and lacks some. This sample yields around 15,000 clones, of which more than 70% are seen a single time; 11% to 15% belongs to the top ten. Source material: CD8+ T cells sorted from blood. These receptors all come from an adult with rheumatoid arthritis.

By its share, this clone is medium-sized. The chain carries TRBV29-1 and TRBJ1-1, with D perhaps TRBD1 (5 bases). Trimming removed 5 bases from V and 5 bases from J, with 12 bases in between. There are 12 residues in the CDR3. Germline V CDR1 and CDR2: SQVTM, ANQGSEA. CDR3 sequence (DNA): TGCAGCGTTCTCGGGGCGGGTACTGAAGCTTTCTTT. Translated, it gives CSVLGAGTEAFF.

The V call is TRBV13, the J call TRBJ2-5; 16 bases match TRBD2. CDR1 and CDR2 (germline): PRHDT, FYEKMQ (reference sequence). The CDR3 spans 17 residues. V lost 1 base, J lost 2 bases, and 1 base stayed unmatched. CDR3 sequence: CASSLAGLAGGQETQYF. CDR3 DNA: TGTGCCAGCAGCTTAGCGGGACTAGCGGGGGGGCAAGAGACCCAGTACTTC. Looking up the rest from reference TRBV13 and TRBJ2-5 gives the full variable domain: AAGVIQSPRHLIKEKRETATLKCYPIPRHDTVYWYQQGPGQDPQFLISFYEKMQSDKGSIPDRFSAQQFSDYHSELNMSSLELGDSALYFCASSLAGLAGGQETQYFGPGTRLLVL.

The CDR3 reads CASSVARTSGRNEQFF. The CDR3 DNA reads as TGTGCCAGCAGCGTAGCCCGGACTAGCGGGAGAAATGAGCAGTTCTTC. The J gene is TRBJ2-1, the V gene TRBV9; TRBD2 matches at 13 bases. The germline CDR1 and CDR2 sequences are SGDLS and YYNGEE. This CDR3 is 16 amino acids long. The ends lost 0 bases at V and 7 bases at J; junction bases unmatched: 4.

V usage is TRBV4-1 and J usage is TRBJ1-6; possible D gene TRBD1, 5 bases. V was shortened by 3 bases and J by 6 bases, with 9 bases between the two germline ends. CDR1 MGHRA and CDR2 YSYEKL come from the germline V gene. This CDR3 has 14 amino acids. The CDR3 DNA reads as TGCGCCAGCAGCCACCGGGACGGTAATTCACCCCTCCACTTT. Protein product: CASSHRDGNSPLHF.

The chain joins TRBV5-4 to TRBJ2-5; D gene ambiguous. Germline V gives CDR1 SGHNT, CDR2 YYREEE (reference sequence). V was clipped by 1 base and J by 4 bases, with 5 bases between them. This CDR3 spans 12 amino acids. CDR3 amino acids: CASSLLAETQYF. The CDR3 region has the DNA TGTGCCAGCAGCTTGCTTGCAGAGACCCAGTACTTC.

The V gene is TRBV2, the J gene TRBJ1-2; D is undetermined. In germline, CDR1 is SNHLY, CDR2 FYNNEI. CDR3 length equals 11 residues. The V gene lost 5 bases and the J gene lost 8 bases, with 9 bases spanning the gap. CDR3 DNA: TGTGCCAGCAGTCTGCTACCCGGCTACACCTTC. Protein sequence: CASSLLPGYTF.

CDR3 nucleotides: TGCGCCAGCACGCCACTAGCGGAAGAGACCCAGTACTTC. It codes for CASTPLAEETQYF. The V call is TRBV5-1, the J call TRBJ2-5; 8 nucleotides agree with TRBD2. CDR3 length: 13 amino acids. V was pared by 6 bases and J by 3 bases, with 4 bases of the junction left unmatched. CDR1 and CDR2 from the germline V gene are SGHRS and YFSETQ.

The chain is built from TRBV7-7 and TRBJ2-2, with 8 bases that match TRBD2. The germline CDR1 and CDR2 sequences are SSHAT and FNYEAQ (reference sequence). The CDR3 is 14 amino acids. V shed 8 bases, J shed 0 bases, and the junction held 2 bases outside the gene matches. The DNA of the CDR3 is TGTGCCAGCGCGGGGGGAACGAACACCGGGGAGCTGTTTTTT. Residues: CASAGGTNTGELFF.

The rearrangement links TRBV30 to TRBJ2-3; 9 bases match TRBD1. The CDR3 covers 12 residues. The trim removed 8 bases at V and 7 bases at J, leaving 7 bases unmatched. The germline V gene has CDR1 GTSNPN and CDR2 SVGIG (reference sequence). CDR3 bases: TGTGCCGCCTACAGGGGGCGGAATACGCAGTATTTT. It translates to CAAYRGRNTQYF.

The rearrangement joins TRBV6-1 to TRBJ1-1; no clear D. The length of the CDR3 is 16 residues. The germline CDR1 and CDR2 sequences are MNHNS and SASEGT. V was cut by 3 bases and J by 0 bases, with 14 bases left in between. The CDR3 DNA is TGTGCCAGCAGTGAGGTGACGCGGGAGGTGAACACTGAAGCTTTCTTT. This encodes CASSEVTREVNTEAFF.

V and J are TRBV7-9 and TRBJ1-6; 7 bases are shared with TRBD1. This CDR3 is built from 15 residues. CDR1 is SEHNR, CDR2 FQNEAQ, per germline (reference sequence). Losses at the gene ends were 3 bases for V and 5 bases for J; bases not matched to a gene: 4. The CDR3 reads CASSLDDRDNSPLHF. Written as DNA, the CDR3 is TGTGCCAGCAGCTTGGACGACAGGGATAATTCACCCCTCCACTTT.

This CDR3 is CASSSSYEQYF. CDR3 nucleotides: TGCGCCAGCTCGAGCTCCTACGAGCAGTACTTC. The J gene is TRBJ2-7, the V gene TRBV10-2; D gene unclear. Trimming shortened V by 8 bases and J by 0 bases, and 5 bases separated the two germline ends. Germline CDR1 WSHSY, CDR2 SAAADI. The CDR3 spans 11 residues.

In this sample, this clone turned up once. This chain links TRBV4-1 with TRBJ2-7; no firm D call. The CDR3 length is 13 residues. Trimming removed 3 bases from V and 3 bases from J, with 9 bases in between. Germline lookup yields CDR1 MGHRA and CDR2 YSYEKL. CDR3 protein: CASSQGSVYEQYF. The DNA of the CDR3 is TGCGCCAGCAGCCAGGGGTCAGTCTACGAGCAGTACTTC.

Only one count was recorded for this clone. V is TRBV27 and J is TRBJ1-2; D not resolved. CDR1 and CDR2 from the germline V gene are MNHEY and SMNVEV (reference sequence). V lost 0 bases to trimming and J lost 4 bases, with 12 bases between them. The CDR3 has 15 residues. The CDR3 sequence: CASSLSEGSGYGYTF. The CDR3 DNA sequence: TGTGCCAGCAGTTTATCCGAGGGATCGGGCTATGGCTACACCTTC.

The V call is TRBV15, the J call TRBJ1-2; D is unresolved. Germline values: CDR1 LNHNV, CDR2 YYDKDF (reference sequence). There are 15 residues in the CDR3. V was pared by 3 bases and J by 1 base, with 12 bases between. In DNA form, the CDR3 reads TGTGCCACCAGCAGTTACGGAGATCTTAACTATGGCTACACCTTC. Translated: CATSSYGDLNYGYTF. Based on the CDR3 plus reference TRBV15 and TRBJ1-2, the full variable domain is DAMVIQNPRYQVTQFGKPVTLSCSQTLNHNVMYWYQQKSSQAPKLLFHYYDKDFNNEADTPDNFQSRRPNTSFCFLDIRSPGLGDTAMYLCATSSYGDLNYGYTFGSGTRLTVV.

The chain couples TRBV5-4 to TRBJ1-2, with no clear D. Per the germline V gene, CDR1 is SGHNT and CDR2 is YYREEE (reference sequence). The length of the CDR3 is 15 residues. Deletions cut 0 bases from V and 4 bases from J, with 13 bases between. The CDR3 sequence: CASSLGTATIYGYTF. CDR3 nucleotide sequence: TGTGCCAGCAGCTTGGGAACGGCGACAATCTATGGCTACACCTTC.

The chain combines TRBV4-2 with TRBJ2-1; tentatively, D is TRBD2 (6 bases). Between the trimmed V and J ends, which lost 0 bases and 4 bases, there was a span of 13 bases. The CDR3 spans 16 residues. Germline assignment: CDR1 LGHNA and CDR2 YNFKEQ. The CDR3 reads CASSQDHRLAYNEQFF. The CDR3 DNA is TGTGCCAGCAGCCAAGATCATCGGCTAGCGTACAATGAGCAGTTCTTC.

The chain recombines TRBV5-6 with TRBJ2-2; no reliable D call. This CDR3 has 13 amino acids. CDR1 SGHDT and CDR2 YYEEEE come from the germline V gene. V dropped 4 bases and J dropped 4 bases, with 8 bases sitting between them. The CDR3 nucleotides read TGTGCCAGCAGCCAGGCTAGCACCGGGGAGCTGTTTTTT. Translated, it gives CASSQASTGELFF.

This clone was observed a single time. The CDR3 here is CASSMGAVGYNEQFF. In nucleotides, the CDR3 is TGTGCCAGTAGTATGGGGGCGGTGGGCTACAATGAGCAGTTCTTC. The genes are TRBV19 and TRBJ2-1; weak D call: TRBD1 (6 bases). The CDR3 is 15 amino acids. Germline-derived CDR1 and CDR2 are LNHDA and SQIVND (reference sequence). Deletions cut 3 bases from V and 3 bases from J, with 12 bases between.

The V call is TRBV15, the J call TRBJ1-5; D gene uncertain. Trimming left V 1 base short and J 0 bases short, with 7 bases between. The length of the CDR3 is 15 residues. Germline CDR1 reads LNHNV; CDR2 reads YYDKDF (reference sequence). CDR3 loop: CATSRGGLSNQPQHF. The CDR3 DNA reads TGTGCCACCAGCAGAGGAGGGCTTAGCAATCAGCCCCAGCATTTT. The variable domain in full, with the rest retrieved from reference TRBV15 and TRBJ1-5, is DAMVIQNPRYQVTQFGKPVTLSCSQTLNHNVMYWYQQKSSQAPKLLFHYYDKDFNNEADTPDNFQSRRPNTSFCFLDIRSPGLGDTAMYLCATSRGGLSNQPQHFGDGTRLSIL.

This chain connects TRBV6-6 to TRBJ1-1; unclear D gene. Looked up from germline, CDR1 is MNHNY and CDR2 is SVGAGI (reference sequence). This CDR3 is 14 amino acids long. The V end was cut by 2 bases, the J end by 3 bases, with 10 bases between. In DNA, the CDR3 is TGTGCCAGCAGTTACGGGCAGGCCCACACTGAAGCTTTCTTT. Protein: CASSYGQAHTEAFF.

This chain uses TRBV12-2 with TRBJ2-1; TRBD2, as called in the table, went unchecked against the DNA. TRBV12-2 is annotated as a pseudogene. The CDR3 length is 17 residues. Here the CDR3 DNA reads TGTGCAAGTCGCTTAGCGGATCTAGCGGATTCCTACAATGAGCAGTTCTTC. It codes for CASRLADLADSYNEQFF.

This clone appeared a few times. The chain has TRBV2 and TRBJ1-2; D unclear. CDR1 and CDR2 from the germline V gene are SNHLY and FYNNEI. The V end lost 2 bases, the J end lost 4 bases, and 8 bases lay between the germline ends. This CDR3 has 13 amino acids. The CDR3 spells CASSEPGSYGYTF. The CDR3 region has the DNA TGTGCCAGCAGTGAACCGGGATCCTATGGCTACACCTTC.

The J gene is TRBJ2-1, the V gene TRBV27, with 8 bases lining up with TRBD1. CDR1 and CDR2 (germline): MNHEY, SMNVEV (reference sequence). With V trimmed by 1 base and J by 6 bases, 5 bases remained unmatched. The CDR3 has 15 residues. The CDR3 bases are TGTGCCAGCAGTTTATTTCAGGGGGCTATCAATGAGCAGTTCTTC. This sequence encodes CASSLFQGAINEQFF.

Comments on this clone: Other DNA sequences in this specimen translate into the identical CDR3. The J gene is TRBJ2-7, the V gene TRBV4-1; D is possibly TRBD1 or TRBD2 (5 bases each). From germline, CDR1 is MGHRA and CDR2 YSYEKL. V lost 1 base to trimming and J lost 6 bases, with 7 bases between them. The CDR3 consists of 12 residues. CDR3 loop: CASSQGGIEQYF. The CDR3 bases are TGCGCCAGCAGCCAAGGGGGGATCGAGCAGTACTTC.

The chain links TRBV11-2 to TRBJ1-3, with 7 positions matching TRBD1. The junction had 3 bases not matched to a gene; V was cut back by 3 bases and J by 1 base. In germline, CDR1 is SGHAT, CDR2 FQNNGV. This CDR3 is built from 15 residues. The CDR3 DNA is TGTGCCAGCAGCTTTTCCAGGGGGTCTGGAAACACCATATATTTT. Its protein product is CASSFSRGSGNTIYF.